A single sample is the source of the 4 T cell receptor beta chains below, sequenced in a study of regulatory T cells in long-lasting Graves disease. The sample's time point: newly diagnosed GD, antithyroid drugs for less than 3 months. Preparation of the TCR library used RNA extracted from PBMCs. CDR3-region Arm-PCR and iRepertoire HTBI primers produced the TCR beta libraries. TCRdb re-called the multiplex PCR reads through MiXCR, storing one row per CDR3 protein. The sample includes over 450,000 distinct CDR3 sequences, about 12% of them seen just once. In addition, the sample was reused for a study of T cells in Graves' hyperthyroidism and ophthalmopathy.

The sequencing here drew on peripheral blood mononuclear cells (PBMCs), taken at new diagnosis, from a patient treated with antithyroid drugs. These receptors all stem from a woman younger than 45 with Graves disease.

The sample holds a few counts of this clonotype. J is TRBJ2-2 and V is TRBV6-2 or TRBV6-3, with D tentatively TRBD2 (5 bases). V dropped 8 bases and J dropped 3 bases, with 10 bases sitting between them. The CDR3 has 13 amino acids. From germline, CDR1 is MNHEY and CDR2 SVGEGT. The CDR3, as DNA: TGTGCCAGCGCGGACTCCGACACCGGGGAGCTGTTTTTT. Translation: CASADSDTGELFF.

This clonotype was detected a few times. This sequence joins TRBV6-2 or TRBV6-3 and TRBJ1-2; D not resolved. The CDR3 covers 16 residues. V dropped 5 bases and J dropped 2 bases, with 18 bases sitting between them. Germline V gene sequence: CDR1 MNHEY, CDR2 SVGEGT. This CDR3 reads CASSLLADPMNYGYTF. CDR3 coding DNA: TGTGCCAGCAGTCTTCTGGCAGATCCAATGAACTATGGCTACACCTTC.

The table lists this clonotype with a few counts. The CDR3 sequence is CASRGRVSTGELFF. In nucleotides, the CDR3 is TGTGCCAGTAGGGGGCGCGTAAGCACCGGGGAGCTGTTTTTT. The chain couples TRBV7-2 to TRBJ2-2; TRBD1 agrees at 7 bases. The CDR3 extends over 14 amino acids. The germline CDR1 and CDR2 sequences are SGHTA and FQGNSA. V lost 9 bases, J lost 4 bases, and 8 bases stayed unmatched.

This clonotype was seen many times. DNA of the CDR3: TGTGCCAGCAGTGAGACAGGGTTTAACTATGGCTACACCTTC. It translates to CASSETGFNYGYTF. The chain has TRBV2 and TRBJ1-2, with TRBD1 matching over 7 bases. This CDR3 region has 14 residues. Trimming took 3 bases from V and 1 from J; bases not matched to a gene: 2. The germline V gene encodes CDR1 SNHLY and CDR2 FYNNEI.